This TCR beta chain originates from a study of cytomegalovirus exposure and HLA in healthy donors. Study-wide results and caveats: As immune exposure information, only CMV serostatus was available. For most TCR beta V segments, an earlier analysis put the productive rate at about 87% or about 30% of the time. The analysis excluded some indistinguishable V segments, including TRBV6-2 and TRBV6-3.

In the PCR, 60 Vbeta and 13 Jbeta primers were used. Authors' analysis steps: A follow-up analysis tallied 73 million or so unique TCR beta chains, roughly 9.9 million shared. This table comes from immunoSEQ multiplex PCR, and its TCRdb copy is limited to in-frame clones, with some not included. Clone size and V and J calls were adopted from that table, with D and trimming inferred from the DNA. The data contain roughly 150,000 clones, approximately 70% of them singletons. Concerning this clone itself: What it recognizes is unknown.

This CDR3 has 14 amino acids. The V end was cut by 0 bases, the J end by 2 bases, with 7 bases between. Germline V CDR1 and CDR2: LGHNA, YNFKEQ. The sequence came from a woman in her twenties or thirties in good health and CMV-seronegative. Source material: PBMCs. J is TRBJ2-5 and V is TRBV4-2; no firm D call. The CDR3 DNA follows: TGTGCCAGCAGCCAAGAAGCAGGACAAGAGACCCAGTACTTC. Its translation: CASSQEAGQETQYF.